This T cell receptor beta chain was profiled in a study of blood T cells in healthy people across ages. With a J-beta primer mix and a sample-barcoded 5' primer, a second PCR ran about 7 to 12 cycles. One entry per CDR3 protein results from TCRdb running MiXCR on the 5' RACE reads. The data contain 800,000 or so distinct CDR3 sequences, more than 20% of them singletons. This clonotype has only a few counts. V shed 1 base and J shed 5 bases, with 14 bases lying between them. CDR3 length: 14 amino acids. Per the germline V gene, CDR1 is SQVTM and CDR2 is ANQGSEA. The same specimen was also included in a second study, on T cells of mothers and their children. In that study: Each mother gave over 8 million TCR beta CDR3 reads; each child, around 3 million.

The specimen was blood. The clonotype was recovered from a boy aged 5-17 years in good health. J is TRBJ2-5 and V is TRBV29-1, with a possible D match to TRBD1 (6 bases). Here the CDR3 reads CSVEGGTQGETQYF. The CDR3 bases are TGCAGCGTTGAAGGAGGCACTCAGGGGGAGACCCAGTACTTC.